Included here is one T cell receptor beta chain sequence, with context. This specimen comes from a study of technical replicates of blood from several donors. Some clones are missing from TCRdb's copy, which holds only in-frame ones; the method was immunoSEQ multiplex PCR. The sample shows about 100,000 clones, 95% of them seen only once. Germline CDR1 SNHLY, CDR2 FYNNEI. The V and J ends lost 1 base and 5 bases, in that order; junction bases with no gene match: 9. The CDR3 has 16 amino acids. The chain combines TRBV2 with TRBJ2-3; 7 bases are a match to TRBD2. The sequencing input was T cells isolated from PBMCs. The receptor was isolated from a human donor in good health. The CDR3 spells CASSEGAVGGLDTQYF. The CDR3 region has the DNA TGTGCCAGCAGTGAAGGCGCCGTGGGGGGGTTAGATACGCAGTATTTT.